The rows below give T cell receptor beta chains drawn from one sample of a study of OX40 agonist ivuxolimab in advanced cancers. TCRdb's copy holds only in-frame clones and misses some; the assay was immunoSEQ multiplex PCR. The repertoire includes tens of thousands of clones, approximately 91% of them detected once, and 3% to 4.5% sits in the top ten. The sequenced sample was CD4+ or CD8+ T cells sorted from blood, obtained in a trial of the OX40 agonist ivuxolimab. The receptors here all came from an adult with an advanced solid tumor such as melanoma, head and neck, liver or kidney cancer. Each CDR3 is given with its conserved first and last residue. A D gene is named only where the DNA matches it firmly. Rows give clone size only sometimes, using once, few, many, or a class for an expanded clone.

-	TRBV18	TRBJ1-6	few	CASSPFVPRGYNSPLHF	TGTGCCAGCTCACCATTCGTTCCTAGGGGGTATAATTCACCCCTCCACTTT
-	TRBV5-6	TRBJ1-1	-	CASSLGAGTEAFF	TGTGCCAGCAGCTTGGGGGCCGGGACGGAAGCTTTCTTT
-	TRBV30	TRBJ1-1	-	CASTGLRTRETEAFF	TGTGCCTCGACGGGACTCCGAACTAGGGAAACTGAAGCTTTCTTT
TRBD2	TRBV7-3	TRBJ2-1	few	CASSLNPSGASYNEQFF	TGTGCCAGCAGCTTAAATCCTAGCGGGGCCTCCTACAATGAGCAGTTCTTC
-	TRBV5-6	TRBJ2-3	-	CASSVDRWADTQYF	TGTGCCAGCAGCGTCGACAGGTGGGCAGATACGCAGTATTTT
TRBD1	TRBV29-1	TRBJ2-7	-	CSAPMGGWDRRVVHEQYF	TGCAGCGCTCCAATGGGGGGATGGGACAGGCGGGTCGTCCACGAGCAGTACTTC
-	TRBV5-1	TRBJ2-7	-	CASSLSGGSPYEQYF	TGCGCCAGCAGCTTGAGTGGGGGAAGTCCCTACGAGCAGTACTTC
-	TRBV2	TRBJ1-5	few	CASRGRVINQPQHF	TGTGCCAGCAGAGGGAGGGTCATCAATCAGCCCCAGCATTTT
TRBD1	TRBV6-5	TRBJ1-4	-	CASTYLDRGGKLFF	TGTGCCAGCACCTACCTTGACAGGGGAGGAAAACTGTTTTTT
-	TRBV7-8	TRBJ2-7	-	CASSLGLLSEQYF	TGTGCCAGCAGCTTAGGACTTCTTAGTGAGCAGTACTTC
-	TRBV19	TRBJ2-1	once	CASRQGISYNEQFF	TGTGCCAGTCGGCAGGGGATCTCCTACAATGAGCAGTTCTTC
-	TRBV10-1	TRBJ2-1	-	CASSETGSLVNEQFF	TGCGCCAGCAGTGAGACAGGGAGTCTGGTAAATGAGCAGTTCTTC
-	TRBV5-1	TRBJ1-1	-	CASSLIDRENTEAFF	TGCGCCAGCAGCTTGATCGACAGAGAAAACACTGAAGCTTTCTTT
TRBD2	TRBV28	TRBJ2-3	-	CASITSPGTSGREIFTDTQYF	TGTGCCAGCATCACCAGTCCCGGGACTAGCGGGAGGGAGATTTTCACAGATACGCAGTATTTT
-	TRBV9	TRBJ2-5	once	CASSVAIGQSQETQYF	TGTGCCAGCAGCGTAGCTATTGGGCAGTCTCAAGAGACCCAGTACTTC
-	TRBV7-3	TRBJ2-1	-	CASSLIWQNEQFF	TGTGCCAGCAGCTTAATCTGGCAGAATGAGCAGTTCTTC
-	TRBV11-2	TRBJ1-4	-	CASSLTSTNEKLFF	TGTGCCAGCAGCTTAACTTCCACTAATGAAAAACTGTTTTTT
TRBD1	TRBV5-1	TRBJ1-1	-	CASSLEGTGGAFF	TGCGCCAGCAGCTTGGAGGGGACAGGAGGAGCTTTCTTT
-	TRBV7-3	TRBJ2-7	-	CASSLQHSSSGARGYEQYF	TGTGCCAGCAGCTTACAGCATAGCTCCTCAGGGGCCCGGGGGTACGAGCAGTACTTC
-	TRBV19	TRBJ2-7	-	CASKRGGGDLYEQYF	TGTGCCAGTAAACGAGGAGGGGGAGATTTATACGAGCAGTACTTC
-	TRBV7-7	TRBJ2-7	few	CASSLAAWGYEQYF	TGTGCTAGCAGCCTTGCAGCATGGGGGTACGAGCAGTACTTC
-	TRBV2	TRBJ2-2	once	CASSESGYQTGELFF	TGTGCCAGCAGTGAATCGGGCTACCAAACCGGGGAGCTGTTTTTT
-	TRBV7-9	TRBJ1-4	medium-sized	CASSLRQTNEKLFF	TGTGCCAGCAGCTTACGGCAGACTAATGAAAAACTGTTTTTT
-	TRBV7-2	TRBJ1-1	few	CASSLALASNTEAFF	TGTGCCAGCAGCTTAGCGTTGGCAAGCAACACTGAAGCTTTCTTT
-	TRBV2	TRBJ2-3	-	CASSNGDTDTQYF	TGTGCCAGCAGTAACGGGGACACAGATACGCAGTATTTT
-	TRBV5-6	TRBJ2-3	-	CASSLWSGLDTQYF	TGTGCCAGCAGCTTGTGGTCAGGGTTGGATACGCAGTATTTT